This TCR beta chain was identified during a study of OX40 agonist ivuxolimab in advanced cancers. Study context: While on treatment, patients had intravenous ivuxolimab at 0.01 to 10 mg/kg every 2 weeks. Partial responses were observed in three patients, of whom one had hepatocellular carcinoma and two had cutaneous melanoma. Study-wide points: People who partly responded at 0.1-3.0 mg/kg had some of the least clonal expansion seen. Among expanded peripheral T cells, antigen specificity went undetermined.

The CDR3 has 15 residues. Germline CDR1 MDHEN, CDR2 SYDVKM. Trimming pared 3 bases from V and 0 bases from J, leaving 12 bases between. To note about this clone: The antigen remains unidentified.

Here immunoSEQ multiplex PCR was the method, and the copy in TCRdb shows in-frame clones only, minus some. The table includes around 100,000 clones, about 92% detected once. This TCR was sampled from an adult with an advanced solid tumor such as melanoma, head and neck, liver or kidney cancer. The sample in question was CD4+ or CD8+ T cells sorted from blood, obtained in a trial of the OX40 agonist ivuxolimab. This chain connects TRBV28 to TRBJ2-7, with D perhaps TRBD2 (6 bases). This CDR3 is CASSFGGLGSYEQYV. The CDR3 DNA is TGTGCCAGCAGTTTTGGAGGGTTAGGCTCCTACGAGCAGTACGTC.